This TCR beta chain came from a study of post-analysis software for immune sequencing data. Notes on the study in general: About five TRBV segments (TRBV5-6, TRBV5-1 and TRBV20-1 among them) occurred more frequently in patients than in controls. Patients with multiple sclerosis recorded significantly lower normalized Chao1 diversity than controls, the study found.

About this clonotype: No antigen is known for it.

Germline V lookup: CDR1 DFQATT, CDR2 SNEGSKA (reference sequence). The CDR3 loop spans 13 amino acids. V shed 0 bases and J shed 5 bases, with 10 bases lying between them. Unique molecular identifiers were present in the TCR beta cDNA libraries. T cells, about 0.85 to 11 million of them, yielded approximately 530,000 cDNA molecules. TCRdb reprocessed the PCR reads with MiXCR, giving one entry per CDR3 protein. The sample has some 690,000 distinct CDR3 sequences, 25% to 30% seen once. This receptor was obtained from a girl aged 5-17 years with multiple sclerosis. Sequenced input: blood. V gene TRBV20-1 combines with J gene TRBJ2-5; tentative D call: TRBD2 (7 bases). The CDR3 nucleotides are TGCAGTGCTAGAGAAGGGGGAGGGGAGACCCAGTACTTC. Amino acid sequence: CSAREGGGETQYF.